This note documents a single TCR beta chain sequence. Its antigen remains unknown. This record belongs to a study of T cell responses to AZD1222 COVID-19 vaccine. In the study overall: Analysis merged second doses at about 4 or about 12 weeks. Broader study findings: Mapped onto spike, vaccine-associated CD4 TCRs spanned it and were dominant at 160-218 and 743-854. Among AZD1222 vaccinees, only 5 to 7 were seropositive at baseline. The peak T cell response came first, and repertoires were sampled only after it.

Assay: immunoSEQ multiplex PCR; the TCRdb copy retains only in-frame clones and omits some. The sample contains about 67,000 clones, 80% to 85% of which appear only once. Sequencing used peripheral blood, obtained on day 0 of AZD1222 vaccination. This clonotype originated in an adult in good health.

CDR3 coding DNA: TGTGCCAGCAGTGACCGGACAGGGGGTACTCAGCCCCAGCATTTT. It encodes CASSDRTGGTQPQHF. The V gene is TRBV2, the J gene TRBJ1-5; 10 positions agree with TRBD1. V dropped 3 bases and J dropped 6; count of bases not matched to a gene: 5. The germline gives CDR1 SNHLY, CDR2 FYNNEI. The CDR3 has 15 amino acids.